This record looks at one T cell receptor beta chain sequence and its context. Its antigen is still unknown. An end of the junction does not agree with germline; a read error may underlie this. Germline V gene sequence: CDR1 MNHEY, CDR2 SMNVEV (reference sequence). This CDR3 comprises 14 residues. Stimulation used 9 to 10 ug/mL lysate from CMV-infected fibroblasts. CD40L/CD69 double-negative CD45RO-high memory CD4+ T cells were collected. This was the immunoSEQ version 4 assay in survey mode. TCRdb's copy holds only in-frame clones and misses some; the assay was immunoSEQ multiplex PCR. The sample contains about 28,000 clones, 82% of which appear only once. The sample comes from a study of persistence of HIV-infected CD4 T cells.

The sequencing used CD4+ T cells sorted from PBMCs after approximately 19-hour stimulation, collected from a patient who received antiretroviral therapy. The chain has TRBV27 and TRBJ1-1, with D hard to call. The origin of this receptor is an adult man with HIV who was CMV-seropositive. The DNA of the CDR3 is TGTGCCAGCAGTTCCGCATGGCCGAACGCTGAAGCTTTCTTT. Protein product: CASSSAWPNAEAFF.